This TCR beta chain is from a study of T cells expressing NK-cell markers. Study results and caveats: The CD3+CD56-NKG2C+ fraction was also led by these clonotypes in a handful of donors.

Concerning this clonotype itself: Its antigen is unknown.

The authors made TCR beta cDNA libraries by 5'RACE template switching. This switching added a universal primer site and UMIs. TCRdb re-called the 5' RACE reads; one entry per CDR3 protein, DNA not given. In total, the table holds some 280,000 distinct CDR3 sequences. CDR3 length equals 16 residues. The TCR originated in a man between 18 and 35 years old in good health. This chain uses TRBV12-3 or TRBV12-4 with TRBJ2-1; with no DNA, the TCRdb D assignment of TRBD2 cannot be verified. The sequencing input was blood T cells: a sorted CD56 or NKG2C T cell subset, CD4+ or CD8+ T cells, or bulk PBMC T cells (not recorded which). This CDR3 reads CASIPLAGGPYNEQFF.